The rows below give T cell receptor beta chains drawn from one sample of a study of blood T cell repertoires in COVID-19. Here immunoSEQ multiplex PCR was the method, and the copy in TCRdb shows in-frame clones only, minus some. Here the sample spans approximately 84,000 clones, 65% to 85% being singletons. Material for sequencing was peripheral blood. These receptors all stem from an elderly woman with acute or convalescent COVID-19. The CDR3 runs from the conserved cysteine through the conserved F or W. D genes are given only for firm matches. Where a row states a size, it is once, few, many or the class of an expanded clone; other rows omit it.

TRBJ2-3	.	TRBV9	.	TGTGCCAGCAGCTTCGGGAAGACAGATACGCAGTATTTT	CASSFGKTDTQYF
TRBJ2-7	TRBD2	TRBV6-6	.	TGTGCCAGCAGTTACGCGGGGACTAGCGGGAGACACGAGCAGTACTTC	CASSYAGTSGRHEQYF
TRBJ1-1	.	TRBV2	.	TGTGCCAGCAGACAGGGTTGGACTGAAGCTTTCTTT	CASRQGWTEAFF
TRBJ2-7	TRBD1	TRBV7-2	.	TGTGCCAGCAGCTTGCATGCGGCCCCAGGGGGCACCTCTCGCGAGCAGTACTTC	CASSLHAAPGGTSREQYF
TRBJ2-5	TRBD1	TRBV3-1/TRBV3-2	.	TGTGCCAGCAGCCAAGTGGGGACAGGGCAAGAGACCCAGTACTTC	CASSQVGTGQETQYF
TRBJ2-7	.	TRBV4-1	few	TGCGCCAGCAGCTCCCAACCGGACAGCGGGACAAAAACCTACGAGCAGTACTTC	CASSSQPDSGTKTYEQYF
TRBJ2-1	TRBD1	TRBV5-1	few	TGCGCCAGCAGCTTGGGATCCGGGACAGGGCCTCCTTACAATGAGCAGTTCTTC	CASSLGSGTGPPYNEQFF
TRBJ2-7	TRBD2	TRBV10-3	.	TGTGCCATCACCGGGACTAGCGGGTACGAGCAGTACTTC	CAITGTSGYEQYF
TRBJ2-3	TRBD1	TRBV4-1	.	TGCGCCAGCAGCCGACCGGGACAGGGGGCTTCAGATACGCAGTATTTT	CASSRPGQGASDTQYF
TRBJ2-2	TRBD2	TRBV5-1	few	TGCGCCAGCAGCTTGCCTCTAGCGGGATCCGGGGAGCTGTTTTTT	CASSLPLAGSGELFF
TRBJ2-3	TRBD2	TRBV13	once	TGTGCCAGCAGCTTAGCCCCACTAGCGGGGCACACAGATACGCAGTATTTT	CASSLAPLAGHTDTQYF
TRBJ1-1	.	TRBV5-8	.	TGTGCCAGCAACAGGGAAGAGGTCACTGAAGCTTTCTTT	CASNREEVTEAFF
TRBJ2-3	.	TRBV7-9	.	TGTGCCAGCAGCTTCGGCCAGCGTCGCACAGATACGCAGTATTTT	CASSFGQRRTDTQYF
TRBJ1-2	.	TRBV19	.	TGTGCCAGTAGTATAACGATTGGGGGGGCATGGGGCTACACCTTC	CASSITIGGAWGYTF
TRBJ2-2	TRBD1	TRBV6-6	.	TGTGCCAGCAGTCCGACGTGGGACAGGGGATCGACCGGGGAGCTGTTTTTT	CASSPTWDRGSTGELFF
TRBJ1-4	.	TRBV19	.	TGTGCTACTCCCCACGGGGCAACTAATGAAAAACTGTTTTTT	CATPHGATNEKLFF
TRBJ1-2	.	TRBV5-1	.	TGCGCCAGCAGCTTGGAGGGGTTACTAAGGGGTGGTGGAGGCTACACCTTC	CASSLEGLLRGGGGYTF
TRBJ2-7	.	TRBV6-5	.	TGTGCCAGCAGTTACGGAGACGTCGTGGGGCAGTACTTC	CASSYGDVVGQYF
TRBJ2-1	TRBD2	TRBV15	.	TGTGCCACCAGCAGAGATGACGGGACTAGCTTTGATGGATACAATGAGCAGTTCTTC	CATSRDDGTSFDGYNEQFF
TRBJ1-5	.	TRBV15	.	TGTGCCACCAGCAGAGATTGGGCGAGTAGCAATCAGCCCCAGCATTTT	CATSRDWASSNQPQHF
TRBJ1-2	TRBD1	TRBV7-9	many	TGTGCCAGCAGCTTTTGGACAGGGAACTATGGCTACACCTTC	CASSFWTGNYGYTF
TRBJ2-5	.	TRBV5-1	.	TGCGCCAGCAGAGCAGCGGGCCTACGAGAGACCCAGTACTTC	CASRAAGLRETQYF
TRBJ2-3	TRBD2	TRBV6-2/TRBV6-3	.	TGTGCCAGCAGTTTCCTTAGCGGGAGTAGCACAGATACGCAGTATTTT	CASSFLSGSSTDTQYF
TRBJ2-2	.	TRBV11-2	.	TGTGCCAGCAGCTTAGACAGGGGATACACCGGGGAGCTGTTTTTT	CASSLDRGYTGELFF
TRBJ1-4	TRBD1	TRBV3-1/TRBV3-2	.	TGTGCCAGCAGTCGACAGGGAGCTAATGAAAAACTGTTTTTT	CASSRQGANEKLFF
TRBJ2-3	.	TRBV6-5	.	TGTGCCAGCAGTTACGGCGGGCGCGTCACAGATACGCAGTATTTT	CASSYGGRVTDTQYF
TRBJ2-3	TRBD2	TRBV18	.	TGTGCCAGCTCACTACGACTAGCGGATAGCACAGATACGCAGTATTTT	CASSLRLADSTDTQYF
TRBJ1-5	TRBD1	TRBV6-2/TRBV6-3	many	TGTGCCAGCAGCCTAAGGAGGGTACAGGGGCTCTATCAGCCCCAGCATTTT	CASSLRRVQGLYQPQHF
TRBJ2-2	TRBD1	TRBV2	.	TGTGCCAGCAGTGAGACAGGGGCTAACACCGGGGAGCTGTTTTTT	CASSETGANTGELFF
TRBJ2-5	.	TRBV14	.	TGTGCCAGCAGCCGACTACAGGGAGGGTTGAACTTC	CASSRLQGGLNF
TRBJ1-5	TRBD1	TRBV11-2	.	TGTGCCAGCAGCTCCCGGGGACAGCTCAATCAGCCCCAGCATTTT	CASSSRGQLNQPQHF
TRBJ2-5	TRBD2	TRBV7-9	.	TGTGCCAGCAGCTTAAGACTAGCGACCCAAGAGACCCAGTACTTC	CASSLRLATQETQYF
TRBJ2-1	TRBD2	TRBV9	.	TGTGCCAGCAGCGCGACTAGCGGGAGTTTTTATGAGCAGTTCTTC	CASSATSGSFYEQFF
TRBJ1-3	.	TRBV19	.	TGTGCCAGTAGTGGGGGAGGCTCTGGAAACACCATATATTTT	CASSGGGSGNTIYF
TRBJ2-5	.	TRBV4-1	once	TGCGCCAGCAGCCATCCTCAGGCGGGGAAAGAGACCCAGTACTTC	CASSHPQAGKETQYF
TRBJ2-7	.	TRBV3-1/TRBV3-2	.	TGTGCCAGCAGCCAAGTCATTATGGCGGGATCCCTCTACGAGCAGTACTTC	CASSQVIMAGSLYEQYF
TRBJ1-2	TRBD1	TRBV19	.	TGTGCCAGTATGGACAGGGTGAACTATGGCTACACCTTC	CASMDRVNYGYTF
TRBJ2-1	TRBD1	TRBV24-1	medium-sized	TGTGCCACCAGTGATTTGGGACAGGGTTTGGGTAATGAGCAGTTCTTC	CATSDLGQGLGNEQFF
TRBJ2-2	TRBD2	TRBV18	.	TGTGCCAGCTCACTTCGACTAGCGCAGAACACCGGGGAGCTGTTTTTT	CASSLRLAQNTGELFF
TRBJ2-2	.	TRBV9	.	TGTGCCAGCATCCCCGGGGCAGGGGTAAACACCGGGGAGCTGTTTTTT	CASIPGAGVNTGELFF
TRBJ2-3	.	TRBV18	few	TGTGCCAGCTCACCCCCCCGGGACAGCGGGAGAGATACGCAGTATTTT	CASSPPRDSGRDTQYF
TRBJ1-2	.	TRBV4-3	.	TGCGCCAGCAGCCAAGATGGAGTAAGGCTCGGCTACACCTTC	CASSQDGVRLGYTF
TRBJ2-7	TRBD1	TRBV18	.	TGTGCCAGCTCACCTAGGACAGGGGTTGGGATGGCGGGCGAGCAGTACTTC	CASSPRTGVGMAGEQYF
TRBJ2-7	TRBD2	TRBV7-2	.	TGTGCCAGCAGCTTAGCAGCATCAAGCGGGGGTTCCTACGAGCAGTACTTC	CASSLAASSGGSYEQYF
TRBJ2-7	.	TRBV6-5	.	TGTGCCAGCAGTTACTCGAGTGGGACTGACTTCGGTGAGCAGTACTTC	CASSYSSGTDFGEQYF
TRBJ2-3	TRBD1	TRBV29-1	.	TGCAGCGTTGAAAGGGACAGGGGCACAGATACGCAGTATTTT	CSVERDRGTDTQYF
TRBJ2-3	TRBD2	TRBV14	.	TGTGCCAGCAGCCTCGACAGGACTAGCGGGAACTCAGATACGCAGTATTTT	CASSLDRTSGNSDTQYF
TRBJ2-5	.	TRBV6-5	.	TGTGCCAGCCAGGGGGGACGGGAGACCCAGTACTTC	CASQGGRETQYF
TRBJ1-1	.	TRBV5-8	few	TGTGCCAGCAGCTTGAGGGGAGGCACTGAAGCTTTCTTT	CASSLRGGTEAFF
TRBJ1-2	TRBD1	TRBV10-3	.	TGTGCCATCAGGGAAGGGACAGGGGGCGCATCTGGCTACACCTTC	CAIREGTGGASGYTF
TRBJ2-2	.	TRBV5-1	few	TGCGCCAGCAGCTTGGGGGCAGGGGACACCGGGGAGCTGTTTTTT	CASSLGAGDTGELFF
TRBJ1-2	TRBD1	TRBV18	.	TGTGCCAGCTCACTGGGACAGCCGGACTATGGCTACACCTTC	CASSLGQPDYGYTF
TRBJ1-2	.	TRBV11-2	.	TGTGCCAGCAGCCTAAGGGGTCACTATGGCTACACCTTC	CASSLRGHYGYTF